A selection of T cell receptor beta chains follows, all from one sample in a study of OX40 agonist ivuxolimab in advanced cancers. Profiling relied on immunoSEQ multiplex PCR, and the TCRdb table lists in-frame clones only, not all of them. The data contain over 50,000 clones, roughly 85% of them singletons. Source: CD4+ or CD8+ T cells sorted from blood, taken in a trial of the OX40 agonist ivuxolimab. Receptors originate from an adult with an advanced solid tumor such as melanoma, head and neck, liver or kidney cancer. CDR3s include the opening cysteine and the closing phenylalanine or tryptophan. The D gene is left open where the match is weak. Rows may omit the clone size; those that give it use once, few, many or a size class.

D gene,V gene,clone size,J gene,CDR3 protein,CDR3 DNA
.,TRBV11-2,.,TRBJ2-5,CASSAVVEFGETQYF,TGTGCCAGCAGCGCGGTGGTGGAATTCGGAGAGACCCAGTACTTC
TRBD2,TRBV28,.,TRBJ2-1,CASSPRTSGSYEQFF,TGTGCCAGCAGTCCCCGGACTAGCGGGAGCTATGAGCAGTTCTTC
.,TRBV6-6,.,TRBJ1-5,CASRREQRPQHF,TGTGCCAGCAGACGCGAACAACGGCCCCAGCATTTT
.,TRBV5-1,once,TRBJ1-3,CASSDALVGLGNTIYF,TGCGCCAGCAGCGATGCCCTTGTTGGGCTGGGGAACACCATATATTTT
.,TRBV28,.,TRBJ2-5,CASLTNLGVQTQYF,TGTGCCAGCTTAACAAACCTGGGGGTCCAGACCCAGTACTTC
TRBD1,TRBV27,.,TRBJ1-1,CASSPGQGWTTEAFF,TGTGCCAGCAGTCCGGGACAGGGTTGGACCACTGAAGCTTTCTTT
.,TRBV19,.,TRBJ2-7,CASSAHATAVTYEQYF,TGTGCCAGTAGTGCCCACGCGACGGCAGTGACCTACGAGCAGTACTTC
TRBD2,TRBV15,.,TRBJ2-7,CATSRAGTSSTQQYF,TGTGCCACCAGCAGAGCCGGGACTAGCTCTACCCAGCAGTACTTC
TRBD2,TRBV11-3,.,TRBJ2-5,CASSLDGGTGETQYF,TGTGCCAGCAGCTTAGACGGGGGGACGGGGGAGACCCAGTACTTC
.,TRBV9,.,TRBJ2-1,CASSLTSRAEQFF,TGTGCCAGCAGCCTAACAAGTAGGGCTGAGCAGTTCTTC
TRBD1,TRBV20-1,.,TRBJ2-7,CSAATGDEQYF,TGCAGTGCCGCGACAGGGGACGAGCAGTACTTC
.,TRBV5-1,once,TRBJ1-2,CASSAAGAHYGYTF,TGCGCCAGCAGCGCCGCCGGGGCCCACTATGGCTACACCTTC
.,TRBV6-6,.,TRBJ2-3,CASSYMRDTDTQYF,TGTGCCAGCAGTTATATGAGGGACACAGATACGCAGTATTTT
TRBD2,TRBV5-1,.,TRBJ2-2,CASSPGTSGAGELFF,TGCGCCAGCAGCCCCGGGACTAGCGGGGCCGGGGAGCTGTTTTTT
.,TRBV4-2,.,TRBJ1-5,CASSPLVGFSNQPQHF,TGTGCCAGCAGCCCCCTAGTAGGGTTCAGCAATCAGCCCCAGCATTTT
TRBD1,TRBV5-4,.,TRBJ2-2,CASSPLQGDPGELFF,TGTGCCAGCAGCCCCCTTCAGGGGGACCCCGGGGAGCTGTTTTTT
.,TRBV5-6,.,TRBJ1-1,CASSLVSVRNTEAFF,TGTGCCAGCAGCTTGGTATCGGTCAGGAACACTGAAGCTTTCTTT
.,TRBV5-6,.,TRBJ1-1,CASSLVGQGWNEAFF,TGTGCCAGCAGCTTGGTGGGTCAGGGGTGGAATGAAGCTTTCTTT
.,TRBV7-8,.,TRBJ2-2,CASSPSFGSGYTGELFF,TGTGCCAGCAGCCCTTCCTTTGGTAGCGGATACACCGGGGAGCTGTTTTTT
.,TRBV7-9,.,TRBJ2-1,CASSSWNLTYNEQFF,TGTGCCAGCAGCTCCTGGAACCTCACCTACAATGAGCAGTTCTTC
.,TRBV5-6,once,TRBJ2-5,CASSLREETQYF,TGTGCCAGCAGTCTTCGCGAAGAGACCCAGTACTTC
.,TRBV19,.,TRBJ1-2,CASSIAREHGYTF,TGTGCCAGTAGTATCGCCAGGGAGCATGGCTACACCTTC
.,TRBV27,few,TRBJ1-2,CASSKRENYGYTF,TGTGCCAGCAGTAAGAGGGAAAACTATGGCTACACCTTC
.,TRBV7-2,few,TRBJ2-2,CASSPTGSWSTGELFF,TGTGCCAGCAGCCCGACCGGGAGCTGGAGCACCGGGGAGCTGTTTTTT
.,TRBV7-2,.,TRBJ2-7,CASSWGFGEQYF,TGTGCCAGCAGCTGGGGCTTCGGCGAGCAGTACTTC
.,TRBV30,.,TRBJ1-2,CAWSGFEVSYTF,TGTGCCTGGAGTGGGTTTGAAGTTAGCTACACCTTC
TRBD2,TRBV4-2,.,TRBJ2-3,CASSRQEATSGTDTQYF,TGTGCCAGCAGCCGTCAAGAGGCGACTAGCGGCACAGATACGCAGTATTTT
.,TRBV7-9,.,TRBJ1-1,CASSQGAGNTEAFF,TGTGCCAGCAGCCAAGGGGCAGGGAACACTGAAGCTTTCTTT
TRBD1,TRBV7-9,.,TRBJ1-1,CASRQGWQGTEAFF,TGTGCCAGCAGACAGGGGTGGCAGGGAACCGAAGCTTTCTTT
.,TRBV7-9,.,TRBJ1-1,CASSSYLNTEAFF,TGTGCCAGCAGCAGTTATTTGAACACTGAAGCTTTCTTT
TRBD1,TRBV19,.,TRBJ1-1,CASSGRGRRNTEAFF,TGTGCCAGTAGTGGCAGGGGGCGGCGGAACACTGAAGCTTTCTTT
.,TRBV9,.,TRBJ2-2,CASSARSRTGELFF,TGTGCCAGCAGCGCCCGTAGCAGGACCGGGGAGCTGTTTTTT
TRBD1,TRBV2,.,TRBJ2-3,CASSGDRWDTQYF,TGTGCCAGCAGTGGGGACAGATGGGATACGCAGTATTTT
TRBD1,TRBV11-2,.,TRBJ1-6,CASTLSGTGDNSPLHF,TGTGCCAGCACCCTCTCCGGGACAGGGGATAATTCACCCCTCCACTTT
TRBD1,TRBV19,.,TRBJ2-2,CAIQDRGLKGTGELFF,TGTGCCATCCAGGACAGGGGGCTAAAAGGGACCGGGGAGCTGTTTTTT
.,TRBV20-1,.,TRBJ1-1,CSARDLSGAFF,TGCAGTGCTAGAGATCTCTCTGGGGCTTTCTTT
TRBD2,TRBV5-4,.,TRBJ2-7,CASSSFSGTSQYF,TGTGCCAGCAGCTCGTTCTCCGGGACTAGTCAGTACTTC